This T cell receptor (beta chain) derives from a study of blood T cell repertoires in COVID-19. Per the original data handling: Estimation of nucleated cell counts was performed using reference gene primer amplification. Method: immunoSEQ multiplex PCR; TCRdb's copy keeps in-frame clones and lacks some. V and J calls and clone size are those listed in that table; D and trimming were worked out from the DNA. This table has hundreds of thousands of clones, roughly 89% appearing once. Sequencing was carried out using peripheral blood. This sequence was found in a man aged 18-30 years with COVID-19, enrolled during active disease.

CDR3 DNA sequence: TGTGCCAGCTCCCGTCTAGCGGGAGAAAGGGAGACCCAGTACTTC. This encodes CASSRLAGERETQYF. The chain employs TRBV18 and TRBJ2-5, with 10 positions matching TRBD2. Germline CDR1 KGHSH, CDR2 LQKENI. The CDR3 sequence is 15 residues long. Unmatched junction bases numbered 9, after V lost 6 bases and J lost 5 bases.